Below, 28 T cell receptor beta chains from the same sample are listed, as sequenced in a study of T cell responses to AZD1222 COVID-19 vaccine (dated by TCRdb to the early 2020s). Receptor amplification or capture employed the immunoSEQ multiplex PCR assay. What TCRdb holds here is the immuneACCESS table cut down to in-frame rearrangements. Part of the clones is not present; checked against another copy, under half of the missing clones reflect an unresolved V gene, and the others are unexplained. This sample is represented by some 140,000 clones; 85% to 95% of them were singletons. About 3% of the sample is taken by the ten largest. Reading the label with the study, this specimen's time point is: baseline before first vaccination. The sample here was peripheral blood, taken on day 0 of AZD1222 vaccination. The receptor set was obtained from an adult in good health.

This sequence joins TRBV2 and TRBJ2-5; 7 nucleotides agree with TRBD1. CDR3 length: 13 amino acids. The V gene's germline CDR1 is SNHLY and CDR2 FYNNEI. Trimming cost V 6 bases and J 2 bases; bases outside gene matches: 3. CDR3 in amino acids: CASSRDSQETQYF. CDR3 in DNA: TGTGCCAGCAGCCGGGACAGTCAAGAGACCCAGTACTTC.

The J gene is TRBJ1-6, the V gene TRBV10-3; D gene ambiguous. This CDR3 spans 14 amino acids. CDR1 ENHRY and CDR2 SYGVKD come from the germline V gene. V gave up 6 bases and J gave up 7 bases, with 13 bases separating them. CDR3 region: CAISPGHSNSPLHF. The CDR3 DNA reads TGTGCCATCAGCCCCGGTCACAGCAATTCACCCCTCCACTTT.

For the CDR3, the DNA is TGCGCCAGCTCGCCCGGGACCCTCGGAAACACCATATATTTT. Its protein is CASSPGTLGNTIYF. V usage is TRBV10-1 and J usage is TRBJ1-3; possibly TRBD1 for D (5 bases). The V end lost 8 bases, the J end lost 4 bases, and 15 bases lay between the germline ends. CDR3 length: 14 residues. CDR1 is WNHNN, CDR2 SYGVQD, per germline (reference sequence).

The count of this clone is one. CDR3 loop: CASSFGGSGGSYEQYF. As DNA, the CDR3 is TGCGCCAGCAGCTTCGGCGGGAGTGGCGGATCCTACGAGCAGTACTTC. The chain recombines TRBV5-1 with TRBJ2-7, with 7 positions matching TRBD2. The CDR3 is 16 residues long. V trimming: 2 bases; J trimming: 1 base; junction bases outside the gene matches: 9. Germline assignment: CDR1 SGHRS and CDR2 YFSETQ.

The chain uses TRBV25-1 and TRBJ2-2; D is uncertain. This CDR3 region has 14 residues. The germline V gene encodes CDR1 MGHDK and CDR2 SYGVNS. V lost 7 bases to trimming and J lost 0 bases, with 9 bases between them. CDR3 sequence reads: CASNQDANTGELFF. The CDR3 DNA reads as TGTGCCAGCAACCAGGACGCGAACACCGGGGAGCTGTTTTTT.

This clone was found once. The CDR3: CSAPRVYGYTF. CDR3 coding DNA: TGCAGTGCTCCCCGTGTCTATGGCTACACCTTC. The chain couples TRBV20-1 to TRBJ1-2, with unresolved D. The V and J ends lost 5 bases and 4 bases respectively, with 8 bases between them. The CDR3 has 11 amino acids. Germline loops: CDR1 DFQATT, CDR2 SNEGSKA (reference sequence).

This chain uses TRBV11-3 with TRBJ1-4; weak D call: TRBD1 (6 bases). Germline V lookup: CDR1 SGHNT, CDR2 YENEEA. Trimming removed 5 bases from V and 5 bases from J, with 15 bases in between. This CDR3 region has 15 residues. CDR3 sequence: CASSPPGTRNEKLFF. For the CDR3, the DNA is TGTGCCAGCAGCCCCCCCGGGACAAGAAATGAAAAACTGTTTTTT.

The chain uses TRBV6-5 and TRBJ2-3; 12 bases fit TRBD1. The CDR3 has 15 residues. V lost 5 bases and J lost 8; bases outside the gene matches: 8. Germline CDR1 is MNHEY and CDR2 is SVGAGI. Here the CDR3 reads CASSPSGQGAGTQYF. Here the CDR3 DNA reads TGTGCCAGCAGTCCATCGGGACAGGGGGCAGGTACGCAGTATTTT.

The rearrangement links TRBV5-6 to TRBJ1-1, with unresolved D. Trimming stripped 2 bases from V and 10 bases from J, with 9 bases between. Germline loops: CDR1 SGHDT, CDR2 YYEEEE. The CDR3 totals 11 residues. CDR3: CASSLGPRAFF. The CDR3 DNA reads TGTGCCAGCAGCTTAGGGCCGCGAGCTTTCTTT.

The rearrangement uses TRBV19 and TRBJ2-1; the D gene is possibly TRBD2 (6 bases). The germline gives CDR1 LNHDA, CDR2 SQIVND (reference sequence). This CDR3 is built from 16 residues. V dropped 5 bases and J dropped 2 bases, with 16 bases sitting between them. The CDR3 loop reads CASSPSGKRAYNEQFF. The CDR3 DNA reads as TGTGCCAGTAGTCCTAGTGGGAAGCGGGCCTACAATGAGCAGTTCTTC.

The V and J genes are TRBV11-3 and TRBJ2-5; 7 bases fit TRBD2. This CDR3 region has 15 residues. Losses at the gene ends were 4 bases for V and 1 base for J; bases not matched to a gene: 6. Per the germline V gene, CDR1 is SGHNT and CDR2 is YENEEA. The CDR3: CASSSGAGSQETQYF. The CDR3 DNA sequence: TGTGCCAGCAGCTCAGGAGCGGGGTCCCAAGAGACCCAGTACTTC.

The rearrangement joins TRBV7-3 to TRBJ2-1, with 7 bases aligning to TRBD1. The length of the CDR3 is 14 residues. The J segment lost 2 bases and the V segment lost 3 bases, leaving 1 base of the junction unmatched. Germline V gives CDR1 SGHTA, CDR2 FQGTGA. The CDR3: CASSFQGAYNEQFF. In DNA, the CDR3 is TGTGCCAGCAGCTTCCAGGGGGCCTACAATGAGCAGTTCTTC.

This chain connects TRBV3-1 (or the pseudogene TRBV3-2) to TRBJ2-7; D uncertain. The CDR3 totals 11 residues. Germline CDR1 LGHDT, CDR2 YNNKEL (reference sequence). V was clipped by 1 base and J by 5 bases, with 3 bases between them. The CDR3 nucleotides read TGTGCCAGCAGCCAAGTCCACGAGCAGTACTTC. Translating gives CASSQVHEQYF.

This chain links TRBV11-2 with TRBJ1-3; perhaps TRBD1 as D (5 bases). The CDR3 is 17 amino acids. CDR1 and CDR2 from the germline V gene are SGHAT and FQNNGV. The V end lost 4 bases, the J end lost 4 bases, and 20 bases lay between the germline ends. The CDR3 coding sequence is TGTGCCAGCAGCTATGATCAGGGCCTTTCGCCCGGAAACACCATATATTTT. This sequence encodes CASSYDQGLSPGNTIYF.

This clone was seen just once. This chain connects TRBV30 to TRBJ1-1; D is uncertain. The V and J ends lost 5 bases and 5 bases respectively, with 15 bases between them. The CDR3 length is 13 residues. Germline lookup yields CDR1 GTSNPN and CDR2 SVGIG (reference sequence). For the CDR3, the DNA is TGTGCCTGGTTCCCGGGAGGGAGGACTGAAGCTTTCTTT. Protein sequence: CAWFPGGRTEAFF.

The genes are TRBV6-5 and TRBJ1-1, with D maybe TRBD1 (6 bases). This CDR3 contains 13 residues. V was trimmed by 7 bases and J by 6 bases, leaving 15 bases between them. In germline, CDR1 is MNHEY, CDR2 SVGAGI. The CDR3 nucleotides are TGTGCCAGCAATCTCTACAGGGACGCTGAAGCTTTCTTT. Its protein is CASNLYRDAEAFF.

V usage is TRBV12-3 or TRBV12-4 and J usage is TRBJ1-6; maybe TRBD1 (5 bases). The CDR3 has 13 residues. The V end was cut by 3 bases, the J end by 10 bases, with 10 bases between. CDR3 amino acids: CASSFQGGSPLHF. CDR3 in DNA: TGTGCCAGCAGTTTCCAGGGAGGATCACCCCTCCACTTT.

The rearrangement links TRBV4-2 to TRBJ1-2, with D possibly matching TRBD1 (6 bases). V lost 0 bases and J lost 6, with 11 bases in between. The length of the CDR3 is 14 residues. Germline CDR1 reads LGHNA; CDR2 reads YNFKEQ. CDR3 residues: CASSQETGANGYTF. The CDR3 bases are TGTGCCAGCAGCCAAGAGACGGGGGCCAATGGCTACACCTTC.

The chain couples TRBV2 to TRBJ2-1, with 8 bases that match TRBD2. Germline V lookup: CDR1 SNHLY, CDR2 FYNNEI. The CDR3 length is 15 residues. V was pared by 5 bases and J by 3 bases, with 6 bases of the junction left unmatched. Here the CDR3 reads CASSMAGGHYNEQFF. As DNA, the CDR3 is TGTGCCAGCAGTATGGCGGGGGGCCACTACAATGAGCAGTTCTTC.

The gene calls are TRBV19 and TRBJ2-3, with 7 bases fitting TRBD1. Germline CDR1 is LNHDA and CDR2 is SQIVND (reference sequence). This CDR3 comprises 16 residues. J lost 0 bases, V lost 5 bases, and 8 bases had no gene match. CDR3 DNA: TGTGCCAGTAGTGTGACAGGGTACCCGAGCACAGATACGCAGTATTTT. This sequence encodes CASSVTGYPSTDTQYF.

The chain employs TRBV9 and TRBJ2-3, with 7 nucleotides matching TRBD2. Germline V gene data show CDR1 as SGDLS and CDR2 as YYNGEE. Losses at the gene ends were 7 bases for V and 2 bases for J; bases not matched to a gene: 7. The CDR3 loop spans 14 amino acids. CDR3 nucleotides: TGTGCCAGCGGGTCGGGACTATACACAGATACGCAGTATTTT. Residues: CASGSGLYTDTQYF.

The chain carries TRBV12-5 and TRBJ1-1; no reliable D call. Germline CDR1 LGHNT, CDR2 FRNRAP. The CDR3 contains 13 residues. The V end lost 3 bases, the J end lost 5 bases, and 10 bases lay between the germline ends. The CDR3 loop is CASGFTMGTEAFF. The CDR3 DNA follows: TGTGCTAGTGGTTTTACAATGGGAACTGAAGCTTTCTTT. The variable domain in full, with the rest retrieved from reference TRBV12-5 and TRBJ1-1, is DARVTQTPRHKVTEMGQEVTMRCQPILGHNTVFWYRQTMMQGLELLAYFRNRAPLDDSGMPKDRFSAEMPDATLATLKIQPSEPRDSAVYFCASGFTMGTEAFFGQGTRLTVV.

The chain recombines TRBV2 with TRBJ2-1; no definite D call. In germline, CDR1 is SNHLY, CDR2 FYNNEI. Between the trimmed V and J ends, which lost 3 bases and 5 bases, there was a span of 8 bases. This CDR3 region has 13 residues. The CDR3 bases are TGTGCCAGCAGTGAGCTAGGGCACAATGAGCAGTTCTTC. This translates into CASSELGHNEQFF. Full variable domain (outside the CDR3, taken from reference TRBV2 and TRBJ2-1): EPEVTQTPSHQVTQMGQEVILRCVPISNHLYFYWYRQILGQKVEFLVSFYNNEISEKSEIFDDQFSVERPDGSNFTLKIRSTKLEDSAMYFCASSELGHNEQFFGPGTRLTVL.

In this sample, this clone turned up once. The chain has TRBV9 and TRBJ1-1; D not resolved. Germline lookup yields CDR1 SGDLS and CDR2 YYNGEE. CDR3 length equals 13 residues. With 4 bases removed from V and 3 bases from J, the gap between germline ends came to 10 bases. CDR3 amino acids: CASSPRDYTEAFF. The DNA of the CDR3 is TGTGCCAGCAGCCCACGAGACTACACTGAAGCTTTCTTT.

The chain recombines TRBV28 with TRBJ2-7; 7 nucleotides match TRBD1. The CDR3 has 13 residues. The V gene's germline CDR1 is MDHEN and CDR2 SYDVKM. Trimming removed 5 bases from V and 3 bases from J; junction bases left unmatched: 4. CDR3 region: CASSLTGLYEQYF. As DNA, the CDR3 is TGTGCCAGCAGTCTGACAGGGCTCTACGAGCAGTACTTC.

The chain links TRBV18 to TRBJ1-6; no firm D call. The ends were cut back, 5 bases at V and 14 bases at J, with 13 bases in the middle. The CDR3 is 12 amino acids. Per the germline V gene, CDR1 is KGHSH and CDR2 is LQKENI. The CDR3 DNA follows: TGTGCCAGCTCAGGAAGGGTGACGGCCCTCCACTTT. Residues: CASSGRVTALHF.

The rearrangement joins TRBV4-3 to TRBJ1-1, with D unclear. The CDR3 sequence is 14 residues long. Trimming stripped 4 bases from V and 1 base from J, with 10 bases between. The germline V gene has CDR1 LGHNA and CDR2 YSLEER. For the CDR3, the DNA is TGCGCCAGCAGCCTTTTACTGAGGAACACTGAAGCTTTCTTT. It is translated as CASSLLLRNTEAFF.

This chain links TRBV28 with TRBJ2-7; a possible D gene is TRBD2 (5 bases). With 2 bases removed from V and 2 bases from J, the gap between germline ends came to 10 bases. The CDR3 covers 14 residues. Germline V gives CDR1 MDHEN, CDR2 SYDVKM. DNA of the CDR3: TGTGCCAGCAGTTTAGCGGGTCGGACCTACGAGCAGTACTTC. Protein product: CASSLAGRTYEQYF.